Sequencing of this T cell receptor beta chain was carried out in a study of shared clonotypes between healthy human individuals. Findings and limits, study-wide: Researchers found naive subsets generally carried larger estimated richness than memory subsets. An anticipated effect of sequencing depth on clonotype sharing among donors was recognized.

The V and J ends lost 1 base and 12 bases respectively, with 19 bases between them. The CDR3 has 15 residues. CDR1 and CDR2 from the germline V gene are MGHRA and YSYEKL. About this clone: The antigen is not known.

The method was immunoSEQ multiplex PCR; TCRdb's version includes in-frame clones alone and lacks a portion of them. The data hold over 400,000 clones, with about 96% observed a single time. The rearrangement joins TRBV4-1 to TRBJ2-1, with TRBD2 as a possible D gene (6 bases). The clonotype comes from a woman aged 25 to 39 in good health. The sequenced material came from naive CD4+ T cells sorted from blood. Stated subset: CD45RA+ positively selected. The CDR3 DNA is TGCGCCAGCAGCCAAGGTTGGACTCCCGGCGGGGCGCAGTTCTTC. As protein: CASSQGWTPGGAQFF.